This record covers a single T cell receptor beta chain. Antigen: not known. Libraries were prepared by immunoSEQ multiplex PCR; TCRdb keeps only in-frame clonotypes and omits some of them. The sample lists tens of thousands of clones, 80% to 90% occurring once. This sample stems from a study of T cell responses to AZD1222 COVID-19 vaccine. Study results and caveats: All repertoire sampling was performed exclusively after the peak T cell response. Females outnumbered males among donors, who were mostly white British; clonal diversity was possibly underestimated.

From germline, CDR1 is SGHTA and CDR2 FQGTGA. The CDR3 runs 12 residues. Trimming left V 6 bases short and J 8 bases short, with 12 bases between. The source is an adult in good health. This chain joins TRBV7-3 and TRBJ2-3; either TRBD1 or TRBD2 may supply D (5 bases each). The sample here was peripheral blood, taken on day 0 of AZD1222 vaccination. The CDR3 spells CASSGDGVTQYF. CDR3 bases: TGTGCCAGCAGTGGGGACGGAGTTACGCAGTATTTT.